The T cell receptor (beta chain) under discussion was sequenced for a study of CD8+ T cells in alopecia areata. This clone was picked up a small number of times. The CDR3 length is 14 residues. Trimming left V 2 bases short and J 2 bases short, with 10 bases between. Germline loops: CDR1 SNHLY, CDR2 FYNNEI. RNA was extracted and reverse transcribed into cDNA as the sequencing template. Clones were read by immunoSEQ multiplex PCR, and TCRdb kept only the in-frame ones, dropping some. The sample lists about 97,000 clones, roughly two fifths seen once, with about 1.2% in the top ten. The chain has TRBV2 and TRBJ2-7; TRBD1 is a possible D gene (5 bases). This clonotype originated in a human donor with alopecia areata. The sequencing sample was made of CD4+ T cells sorted from blood. The DNA of the CDR3 is TGTGCCAGCAGTGAACAGGGTGAGACCTACGAGCAGTACTTC. It specifies CASSEQGETYEQYF.